This T cell receptor (beta chain) was found in a study of T cells in Graves' hyperthyroidism and ophthalmopathy. For this clonotype: No antigen is known for it. A read error may be the cause here, since a much bigger clone is one base away.

Broader study findings: Within blood appeared most thyroid clonotypes that had expanded above 0.001.

Researchers took RNA transcripts and amplified the TCR beta CDR3 regions from them. An initial round of RT-PCR targeting the TCR CDR3 relied on the HTBI primer set. Each CDR3 protein is one row after TCRdb ran MiXCR on the multiplex PCR reads. The sample holds about 400,000 distinct CDR3 sequences, about 15% seen once. Deletions cut 4 bases from V and 2 bases from J, with 13 bases between. The CDR3 has 15 amino acids. CDR1 is KGHSH and CDR2 is LQKENI in the germline V gene. Input material: blood. V is TRBV18 and J is TRBJ2-3; D perhaps matches TRBD2 (5 bases). This sequence originates from a woman aged 25 to 39 with Graves' hyperthyroidism. The CDR3 DNA follows: TGTGCCAGCTCACTAGTGGGAGTATTCACAGATACGCAGTATTTT. It specifies CASSLVGVFTDTQYF.